This TCR beta chain was sequenced in a study of Tregs in tolerant kidney transplant recipients. Sequenced by immunoSEQ multiplex PCR; TCRdb stores in-frame clones only, minus some. The sample features some 15,000 clones, with just over 3.5% in its top ten. Mixed chimerism was transient after nonmyeloablative marrow transplants from related graft donors. Remarks on this clone: Read sequence stops 3 residues before the CDR3 end, and the germline J gene provides the missing end.

CDR3 size: 15 residues. The germline V gene has CDR1 SGHTA and CDR2 FQGTGA. The V end lost 0 bases, the J end lost 1 base, and 4 bases lay between the germline ends. The sample here was CD4+ T cells from blood (PBMCs), taken 12 months after the transplant. The TCR sequence derives from a human patient who received a combined kidney and bone marrow transplant. Some of the T cells may derive from the graft donor. J is TRBJ2-6 and V is TRBV7-3; D gene unclear. The CDR3 reads CASSLTGSGANVLTF. The CDR3 bases that were read are TGTGCCAGCAGCTTAACAGGGTCTGGGGCCAACGTC.